The present TCR beta chain was sequenced within a study of technical replicates of blood from a few donors. Germline V gene data show CDR1 as SGHAT and CDR2 as FQNNGV. This CDR3 has 13 residues. Worth noting for this clone: The junction and the germline gene differ at one end; a read error may be behind it.

The protocol was immunoSEQ multiplex PCR, while the TCRdb copy is restricted to in-frame clones and leaves out a portion. In the table there are roughly 81,000 clones, approximately 86% of which are singletons. The sequence was obtained from a human donor in good health. Some clones in this sample may be carry-over from other donors' samples. What was sequenced was PBMCs. The gene calls are TRBV11-2 and TRBJ1-2, with TRBD1 as a possible D gene (6 bases). The CDR3 reads CASSLEGGYGYTF. The CDR3 DNA sequence: TGTGCCAGCAGCCTAGAAGGGGGCTATGGCTACACCTTC.